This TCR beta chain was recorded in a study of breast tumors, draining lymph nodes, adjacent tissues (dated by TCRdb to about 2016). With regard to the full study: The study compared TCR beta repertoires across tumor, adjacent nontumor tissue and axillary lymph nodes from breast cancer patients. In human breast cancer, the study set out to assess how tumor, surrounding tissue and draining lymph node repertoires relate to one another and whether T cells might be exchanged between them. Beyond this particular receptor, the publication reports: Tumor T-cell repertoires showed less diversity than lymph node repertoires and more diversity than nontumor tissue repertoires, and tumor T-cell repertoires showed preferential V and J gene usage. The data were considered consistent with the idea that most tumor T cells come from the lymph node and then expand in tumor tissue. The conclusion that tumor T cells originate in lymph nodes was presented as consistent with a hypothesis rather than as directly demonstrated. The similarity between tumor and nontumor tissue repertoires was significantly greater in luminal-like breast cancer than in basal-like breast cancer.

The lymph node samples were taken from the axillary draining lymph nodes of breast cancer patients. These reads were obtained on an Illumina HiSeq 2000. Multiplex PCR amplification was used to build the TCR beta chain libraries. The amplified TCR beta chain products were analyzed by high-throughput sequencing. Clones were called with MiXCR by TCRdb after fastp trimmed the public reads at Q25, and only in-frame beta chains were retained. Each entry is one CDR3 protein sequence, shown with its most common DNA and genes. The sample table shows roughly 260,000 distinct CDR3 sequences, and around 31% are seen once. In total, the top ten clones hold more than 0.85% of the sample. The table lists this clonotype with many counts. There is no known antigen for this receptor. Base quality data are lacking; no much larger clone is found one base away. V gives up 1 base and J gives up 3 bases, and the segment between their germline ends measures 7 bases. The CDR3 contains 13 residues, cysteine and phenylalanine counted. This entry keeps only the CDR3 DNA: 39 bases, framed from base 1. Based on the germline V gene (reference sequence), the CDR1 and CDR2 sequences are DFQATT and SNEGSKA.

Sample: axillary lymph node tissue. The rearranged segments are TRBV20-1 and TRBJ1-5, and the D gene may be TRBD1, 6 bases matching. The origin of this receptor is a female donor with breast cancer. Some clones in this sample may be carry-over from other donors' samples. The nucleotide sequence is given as TGCAGTGCTAGAGGGACAGACAATCAGCCCCAGCATTTT. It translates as CSARGTDNQPQHF.